These 22 T cell receptor beta chains share one sample of origin, sequenced in a study of T cell repertoires in cytomegalovirus infection (dated by TCRdb to about 2019). The sample's treatment or condition label, in plain terms: in vitro stimulation with specific CMV peptide epitopes to enrich CMV-specific T cells. Their antigens are not known. TCRdb records Illumina HiSeq 1500 as the sequencer. The public reads were run again by TCRdb, first through fastp at Q25 and then through MiXCR, and only productive beta chains were kept. Under each unique CDR3 protein, matching rows form one entry showing the most common genes and DNA. The sample data list about 20,000 distinct CDR3 sequences, and approximately 39% of these were observed just once. The ten most abundant clones make up around 96% of the sample. The material sequenced was CD8+ T cells from cultured PBMCs, taken from culture after CMV antigen stimulation. These receptors were collected from a human donor in good health (CMV status not recorded). Some clones in this sample may be carry-over from other donors' samples.

Only a few counts were recorded for this clonotype. The V call is TRBV27, the J call TRBJ2-3; D is ambiguous. The CDR3 runs to 13 residues. The ends were cut back, 6 bases at V and 0 bases at J, with 7 bases in the middle. The germline V gene has CDR1 MNHEY and CDR2 SMNVEV (reference sequence). CDR3 in DNA: TGTGCCAGCAGGAGACCTAGCACAGATACGCAGTATTTT. This gives the protein CASRRPSTDTQYF.

The rearrangement joins TRBV19 to TRBJ2-2; 8 nucleotides align to TRBD1. Losses at the gene ends were 6 bases for V and 4 bases for J; bases not matched to a gene: 7. The CDR3 loop spans 15 amino acids. Germline CDR1 LNHDA, CDR2 SQIVND (reference sequence). In DNA form, the CDR3 reads TGTGCCAGTAGCCCTAGGACAGGGATCACCGGGGAGCTGTTTTTT. Its protein product is CASSPRTGITGELFF. The variable domain in full, completed from reference TRBV19 and TRBJ2-2, reads DGGITQSPKYLFRKEGQNVTLSCEQNLNHDAMYWYRQDPGQGLRLIYYSQIVNDFQKGDIAEGYSVSREKKESFPLTVTSAQKNPTAFYLCASSPRTGITGELFFGEGSRLTVL.

Many counts were recorded for this clonotype. The V and J genes are TRBV7-2 and TRBJ1-1; D gene uncertain. Trimming took off 1 base at V and 2 bases at J, with 14 bases between the two ends. The CDR3 has 16 amino acids. Germline CDR1 SGHTA, CDR2 FQGNSA. The CDR3 here is CASSLGTLRENTEAFF. Written as DNA, the CDR3 is TGTGCCAGCAGCTTAGGTACTCTTCGGGAAAACACTGAAGCTTTCTTT.

The J gene is TRBJ2-7, the V gene TRBV4-1; no definite D call. Deletions cut 0 bases from V and 6 bases from J, with 15 bases between. Germline V gene data show CDR1 as MGHRA and CDR2 as YSYEKL. The CDR3 has 15 residues. DNA for the CDR3: TGCGCCAGCAGCCAAGAATTTGGTCCCCCGGGCGAGCAGTACTTC. It is translated as CASSQEFGPPGEQYF.

The gene calls are TRBV6-2 or TRBV6-3 and TRBJ1-1; D is possibly TRBD1 (6 bases). The germline V and J ends were trimmed by 5 bases and 4 bases, with 8 bases remaining between them. The CDR3 is made up of 12 amino acids. CDR1 and CDR2 from the germline V gene are MNHEY and SVGEGT. CDR3 sequence: CASSQGSTEAFF. The CDR3 DNA sequence: TGTGCCAGCAGTCAGGGGTCCACTGAAGCTTTCTTT.

The genes are TRBV4-1 and TRBJ1-1, with 7 bases identical to TRBD1. The CDR3 runs to 16 residues. Germline V gives CDR1 MGHRA, CDR2 YSYEKL. V trimming: 3 bases; J trimming: 7 bases; junction bases outside the gene matches: 14. CDR3 in amino acids: CASSQEPGQIYFEAFF. CDR3 bases: TGCGCCAGCAGCCAGGAACCGGGACAGATATATTTTGAAGCTTTCTTT.

The rearrangement joins TRBV7-2 to TRBJ2-3; D unclear. CDR1 and CDR2 from the germline V gene are SGHTA and FQGNSA. This CDR3 has 12 residues. Trimming removed 3 bases at V and 3 bases at J, with 4 bases between. The CDR3 spells CASSFRTDTQYF. CDR3 DNA: TGTGCCAGCAGCTTTAGGACAGATACGCAGTATTTT.

This clonotype was counted a few times. The chain combines TRBV7-6 with TRBJ2-5; 9 bases fit TRBD1. This CDR3 is 14 amino acids long. V dropped 1 base and J dropped 4; count of bases not matched to a gene: 1. Looked up from germline, CDR1 is SGHVS and CDR2 is FNYEAQ. CDR3 in amino acids: CASSLDRGPETQYF. The CDR3 DNA reads as TGTGCCAGCAGCTTAGACAGGGGGCCAGAGACCCAGTACTTC.

This sequence joins TRBV28 and TRBJ2-5; D gene uncertain. The germline V gene encodes CDR1 MDHEN and CDR2 SYDVKM. CDR3 size: 15 residues. V lost 5 bases to trimming and J lost 5 bases, with 18 bases between them. The CDR3 is CASSNLRADEETQYF. DNA of the CDR3: TGTGCCAGCAGTAACCTTAGGGCTGACGAGGAGACCCAGTACTTC.

The chain carries TRBV19 and TRBJ1-1, with no clear D. This CDR3 spans 16 amino acids. The germline V gene has CDR1 LNHDA and CDR2 SQIVND (reference sequence). V was trimmed by 2 bases and J by 4 bases, leaving 17 bases between them. CDR3 in amino acids: CASSIISEGVGTEAFF. In DNA form, the CDR3 reads TGTGCCAGTAGTATAATATCGGAGGGTGTTGGCACTGAAGCTTTCTTT.

The sample holds a few counts of this clonotype. The genes are TRBV7-8 and TRBJ1-5, with 7 bases fitting TRBD1. There are 15 residues in the CDR3. The germline CDR1 and CDR2 sequences are SGHVS and FQNEAQ. Trimming removed 3 bases from V and 4 bases from J; junction bases left unmatched: 6. CDR3 in DNA: TGTGCCAGCAGCTTCCAGGGGGAATGGAATCAGCCCCAGCATTTT. Amino acids: CASSFQGEWNQPQHF. The full variable domain, completed using reference TRBV7-8 and TRBJ1-5, is GAGVSQSPRYKVAKRGQDVALRCDPISGHVSLFWYQQALGQGPEFLTYFQNEAQLDKSGLPSDRFFAERPEGSVSTLKIQRTQQEDSAVYLCASSFQGEWNQPQHFGDGTRLSIL.

The chain combines TRBV7-9 with TRBJ2-7; possible D gene TRBD2, 5 bases. Looked up from germline, CDR1 is SEHNR and CDR2 is FQNEAQ (reference sequence). Trimming took 5 bases from V and 3 from J, leaving 14 bases between them. The CDR3 sequence is 14 residues long. The CDR3 DNA reads as TGTGCCAGCAGCCCCTTAGAGGGTAACTACGAGCAGTACTTC. This gives the protein CASSPLEGNYEQYF.

J is TRBJ1-5 and V is TRBV6-5; D call uncertain. Germline V lookup: CDR1 MNHEY, CDR2 SVGAGI. The V and J ends lost 2 bases and 5 bases respectively, with 10 bases between them. The CDR3 sequence is 14 residues long. The CDR3 protein is CASSYGPFYQPQHF. CDR3 nucleotide sequence: TGTGCCAGCAGTTACGGGCCATTTTATCAGCCCCAGCATTTT.

The chain joins TRBV28 to TRBJ2-7; TRBD1 might be the D (6 bases). Trimming took 5 bases from V and 0 from J, leaving 17 bases between them. The CDR3 sequence is 16 residues long. The germline CDR1 and CDR2 sequences are MDHEN and SYDVKM. This CDR3 is CASSLQDRKSSYEQYF. The CDR3 nucleotides read TGTGCCAGCAGTCTCCAGGACAGAAAGAGCTCCTACGAGCAGTACTTC.

This clonotype was counted ten times or more. The rearrangement links TRBV6-5 to TRBJ2-7, with 10 positions matching TRBD2. Germline CDR1 reads MNHEY; CDR2 reads SVGAGI. Losses at the gene ends were 3 bases for V and 3 bases for J; bases not matched to a gene: 8. This CDR3 contains 16 residues. The CDR3 is CASSYRGTSELYEQYF. The DNA of the CDR3 is TGTGCCAGCAGTTATAGGGGGACTAGCGAGCTCTACGAGCAGTACTTC.

This clonotype was counted between two and nine times. The V and J genes are TRBV6-1 and TRBJ1-2; 12 nucleotides align to TRBD1. V was clipped by 7 bases and J by 3 bases; unmatched bases: 27. This CDR3 has 22 amino acids. Germline V gene sequence: CDR1 MNHNS, CDR2 SASEGT. The CDR3 nucleotides are TGTGCCAGCACCGAAAGGGACAGGAGTAACATTGTGGGGACAGGGGGCTACTATGGCTACACCTTC. Its translation is CASTERDRSNIVGTGGYYGYTF.

This clonotype was found a few times. The rearrangement uses TRBV4-3 and TRBJ1-5; D unclear. Trimming pared 3 bases from V and 0 bases from J, leaving 9 bases between. The CDR3 sequence is 15 residues long. The germline CDR1 and CDR2 sequences are LGHNA and YSLEER. The DNA for the CDR3 is TGCGCCAGCAGCCAGGAAAGGCATAGCAATCAGCCCCAGCATTTT. This codes for CASSQERHSNQPQHF.

This clonotype was detected a few times. The chain joins TRBV28 to TRBJ1-5; 10 bases match TRBD1. The CDR3 sequence is 14 residues long. In germline, CDR1 is MDHEN, CDR2 SYDVKM. With V trimmed by 5 bases and J by 7 bases, 5 bases remained unmatched. The CDR3 protein is CASSQTGGDQPQHF. CDR3 coding DNA: TGTGCCAGCAGTCAGACAGGGGGCGACCAGCCCCAGCATTTT.

The CDR3 spells CASSDPGQGGARTLHF. CDR3 in DNA: TGTGCCAGCAGCGACCCGGGACAGGGCGGGGCGCGGACCCTCCACTTT. This rearrangement joins TRBV2 to TRBJ1-6; 9 bases map to TRBD1. The V and J ends lost 6 bases and 14 bases, in that order; junction bases with no gene match: 17. Germline-derived CDR1 and CDR2 are SNHLY and FYNNEI. This CDR3 spans 16 amino acids.

The chain is built from TRBV9 and TRBJ2-2; 7 bases fit TRBD2. CDR1 is SGDLS and CDR2 is YYNGEE in the germline V gene. V lost 7 bases and J lost 7; bases outside the gene matches: 7. The CDR3 is made up of 13 amino acids. The CDR3 DNA reads TGTGCCAGCGGTGCGGGAGCGGACGGGGAGCTGTTTTTT. It yields the protein CASGAGADGELFF.

The sample holds a few counts of this clonotype. V usage is TRBV7-1 and J usage is TRBJ2-7, with 11 bases that match TRBD1. TRBV7-1 is flagged as an ORF with uncertain function. The CDR3 runs 16 residues. V lost 5 bases and J lost 1; bases outside the gene matches: 7. The CDR3 protein is CASSRGQGAQSYEQYF. The CDR3, as DNA: TGTGCCAGCAGCCGAGGACAGGGGGCCCAATCCTACGAGCAGTACTTC.

In this sample, this clonotype turned up a few times. The chain recombines TRBV18 with TRBJ2-1, with TRBD1 matching over 8 bases. From germline, CDR1 is KGHSH and CDR2 LQKENI. This CDR3 is built from 15 residues. The ends lost 2 bases at V and 7 bases at J; junction bases unmatched: 7. The CDR3, as DNA: TGTGCCAGCTCACCAGGACAGGGCCCGAGGAATGAGCAGTTCTTC. Protein: CASSPGQGPRNEQFF.